A single sample is the source of the 29 T cell receptor beta chains below, sequenced in a study of beta chain features in type 1 diabetes. TCRB transcripts that were expressed got sequenced, as all of the isolated RNA had been reverse transcribed. The method was immunoSEQ multiplex PCR; TCRdb's version includes in-frame clones alone and lacks a portion of them. The sample holds around 500,000 clones, roughly 11% seen once. The sequencing input was naive CD4+ T cells from blood. The receptors originated from a woman aged 18-29 years in good health.

This clone showed up just a few times. The chain links TRBV18 to TRBJ1-1, with a possible D match to TRBD1 (5 bases). The germline V gene has CDR1 KGHSH and CDR2 LQKENI. V lost 3 bases and J 5 bases, leaving 10 bases between the germline ends. The CDR3 length is 13 residues. Here the CDR3 reads CASSPQGKTEAFF. The CDR3 coding sequence is TGTGCCAGCTCACCGCAGGGTAAGACTGAAGCTTTCTTT.

There are a few counts of this clone. The rearrangement uses TRBV5-1 and TRBJ1-6; TRBD1 agrees at 7 bases. Germline V CDR1 and CDR2: SGHRS, YFSETQ. V was pared by 2 bases and J by 7 bases, with 6 bases of the junction left unmatched. The CDR3 has 15 residues. The CDR3 DNA reads as TGCGCCAGCAGCTTAGACAGGGCCGAGAATTCACCCCTCCACTTT. Translated: CASSLDRAENSPLHF.

The rearrangement joins TRBV5-1 to TRBJ2-5, with 10 bases that match TRBD1. This CDR3 contains 14 residues. Germline-derived CDR1 and CDR2 are SGHRS and YFSETQ. With V trimmed by 4 bases and J by 4 bases, 4 bases remained unmatched. The CDR3 DNA sequence: TGCGCCAGCAGCCCCCGGGACAGGGGAGAGACCCAGTACTTC. Translation: CASSPRDRGETQYF.

A few counts support this clone. This rearrangement joins TRBV7-3 to TRBJ2-5; either TRBD1 or TRBD2 may fit D (5 bases each). Trimming left V 5 bases short and J 5 bases short, with 12 bases between. Germline CDR1 is SGHTA and CDR2 is FQGTGA. The CDR3 is 13 amino acids. CDR3 region: CASSKGDGETQYF. CDR3 DNA: TGTGCCAGCAGCAAAGGGGACGGGGAGACCCAGTACTTC.

V usage is TRBV19 and J usage is TRBJ2-4; the match to TRBD1 covers 8 bases. V lost 6 bases and J lost 3; bases outside the gene matches: 7. Germline V gene sequence: CDR1 LNHDA, CDR2 SQIVND (reference sequence). CDR3 size: 15 residues. CDR3: CASRPTGVVKNIQYF. CDR3 bases: TGTGCCAGTAGACCGACAGGGGTTGTCAAAAACATTCAGTACTTC.

This clone was recorded a few times. As DNA, the CDR3 is TGTGCCTACCGAGGGGCCTCTGGAAACACCATATATTTT. Its protein is CAYRGASGNTIYF. The chain has TRBV7-9 and TRBJ1-3, with D maybe TRBD1 (5 bases). V gave up 11 bases and J gave up 0 bases, with 11 bases separating them. The germline CDR1 and CDR2 sequences are SEHNR and FQNEAQ (reference sequence). CDR3 size: 13 residues.

The chain links TRBV15 to TRBJ2-2, with D possibly being TRBD1 (5 bases). V lost 1 base and J 3 bases, leaving 12 bases between the germline ends. The CDR3 length is 16 residues. CDR1 is LNHNV, CDR2 YYDKDF, per germline (reference sequence). In DNA form, the CDR3 reads TGTGCCACCAGCAGAGGAAGAGGCAGGGACACCGGGGAGCTGTTTTTT. Encoded protein: CATSRGRGRDTGELFF.

This clone has more than one count but fewer than ten. The V gene is TRBV4-3, the J gene TRBJ1-2; no clear D gene. This CDR3 region has 14 residues. V was cut by 0 bases and J by 6 bases, with 11 bases left in between. CDR1 and CDR2 from the germline V gene are LGHNA and YSLEER. In nucleotides, the CDR3 is TGCGCCAGCAGCCAAGATAACGGCTGGGATGGCTACACCTTC. This encodes CASSQDNGWDGYTF.

This clone was observed many times. V is TRBV7-2 and J is TRBJ2-4; D is ambiguous. Germline V gene sequence: CDR1 SGHTA, CDR2 FQGNSA. Trimming shortened V by 4 bases and J by 8 bases, and 15 bases separated the two germline ends. The length of the CDR3 is 14 residues. The CDR3 is CASSSVGGRDIQYF. The CDR3 nucleotides read TGTGCCAGCAGCTCCGTCGGCGGAAGGGACATTCAGTACTTC.

The CDR3 is CASSPGPDTQYF. Written as DNA, the CDR3 is TGTGCCAGCAGCCCGGGGCCAGATACGCAGTATTTT. This chain connects TRBV7-6 to TRBJ2-3; the D gene could be TRBD1 or TRBD2 (5 bases each). The CDR3 length is 12 residues. The V end was cut by 5 bases, the J end by 4 bases, with 7 bases between. Germline V lookup: CDR1 SGHVS, CDR2 FNYEAQ.

CDR3 region: CASSLDPGTGETQYF. CDR3 in DNA: TGCGCCAGCAGCTTGGACCCTGGGACAGGAGAGACCCAGTACTTC. The V call is TRBV5-1, the J call TRBJ2-5; 8 bases agree with TRBD1. V lost 0 bases and J lost 4; bases outside the gene matches: 5. Germline V CDR1 and CDR2: SGHRS, YFSETQ. CDR3 length: 15 residues.

V and J are TRBV10-3 and TRBJ2-1; D may be TRBD2 (7 bases). With 6 bases removed from V and 5 bases from J, the gap between germline ends came to 20 bases. The CDR3 spans 16 residues. Germline lookup yields CDR1 ENHRY and CDR2 SYGVKD. CDR3 protein: CAISRGGGLDHNEQFF. CDR3 DNA sequence: TGTGCCATCAGCCGAGGGGGAGGACTAGACCACAATGAGCAGTTCTTC.

As for this clone: Additional DNA sequences in this sample encode the identical CDR3. This sequence joins TRBV7-9 and TRBJ2-7, with unresolved D. Germline-derived CDR1 and CDR2 are SEHNR and FQNEAQ (reference sequence). This CDR3 contains 11 residues. The V gene lost 4 bases and the J gene lost 2 bases, with 3 bases spanning the gap. The CDR3 loop reads CASSSTYEQYF. The CDR3 coding sequence is TGTGCCAGCAGCTCCACCTACGAGCAGTACTTC.

The chain has TRBV14 and TRBJ1-1; weak D call: TRBD1 (6 bases). The CDR3 length is 14 residues. Germline lookup yields CDR1 SGHDN and CDR2 FVKESK. V was clipped by 4 bases and J by 4 bases, with 13 bases between them. DNA of the CDR3: TGTGCCAGCAGCCTCATCACAGGGTTCACTGAAGCTTTCTTT. It encodes CASSLITGFTEAFF.

V is TRBV11-3 and J is TRBJ2-5, with D perhaps matching TRBD1 (6 bases). The V gene lost 1 base and the J gene lost 5 bases, with 11 bases spanning the gap. The CDR3 extends over 14 amino acids. The germline CDR1 and CDR2 sequences are SGHNT and YENEEA. CDR3 sequence: CASSLATGWETQYF. CDR3 nucleotide sequence: TGTGCCAGCAGCTTAGCTACAGGGTGGGAGACCCAGTACTTC.

V and J are TRBV5-1 and TRBJ2-7; D is unclear. This CDR3 comprises 14 residues. Germline V gives CDR1 SGHRS, CDR2 YFSETQ. V gave up 5 bases and J gave up 5 bases, with 17 bases separating them. In DNA form, the CDR3 reads TGCGCCAGCAGAAGTTTTGGGGATATGGACGAGCAGTACTTC. This gives the protein CASRSFGDMDEQYF. Combining the CDR3 with reference TRBV5-1 and TRBJ2-7 gives the whole variable domain KAGVTQTPRYLIKTRGQQVTLSCSPISGHRSVSWYQQTPGQGLQFLFEYFSETQRNKGNFPGRFSGRQFSNSRSEMNVSTLELGDSALYLCASRSFGDMDEQYFGPGTRLTVT.

This clone turned up a few times. The chain is built from TRBV9 and TRBJ2-3; D is perhaps TRBD2 (6 bases). Trimming stripped 2 bases from V and 4 bases from J, with 17 bases between. The V gene's germline CDR1 is SGDLS and CDR2 YYNGEE. CDR3 length: 16 amino acids. In DNA, the CDR3 is TGTGCCAGCAGCGTTTTGGAACTAGCAGCCTCAGATACGCAGTATTTT. This codes for CASSVLELAASDTQYF.

This clone appeared once. The genes are TRBV6-5 and TRBJ1-1; D may be TRBD1 (5 bases). This CDR3 region has 14 residues. The V gene's germline CDR1 is MNHEY and CDR2 SVGAGI. The V and J ends lost 4 bases and 4 bases respectively, with 13 bases between them. The CDR3 region is CASSWGREITEAFF. DNA for the CDR3: TGTGCCAGCAGTTGGGGCAGAGAAATCACTGAAGCTTTCTTT.

This clone was picked up a small number of times. This chain joins TRBV5-6 and TRBJ2-5, with 9 bases aligning to TRBD2. Germline V gives CDR1 SGHDT, CDR2 YYEEEE. CDR3 length: 15 amino acids. V lost 4 bases and J lost 7; bases outside the gene matches: 11. The CDR3 loop reads CASSPLGGGAGTQYF. In DNA, the CDR3 is TGTGCCAGCAGCCCCCTAGGCGGGGGGGCCGGGACCCAGTACTTC.

This clone has more than one count but fewer than ten. The chain carries TRBV5-5 and TRBJ2-3; 10 nucleotides align to TRBD2. Trimming removed 0 bases from V and 1 base from J; junction bases left unmatched: 5. This CDR3 region has 17 residues. Germline V gene lookup returns CDR1 SGHKS and CDR2 YYEKEE (reference sequence). CDR3 sequence reads: CASSLDKREGGTDTQYF. The CDR3 DNA reads as TGTGCCAGCAGCTTGGATAAGCGGGAGGGAGGCACAGATACGCAGTATTTT.

This clone has a handful of counts. This chain joins TRBV28 and TRBJ2-3; D remains unclear. Between the trimmed V and J ends, which lost 5 bases and 2 bases, there was a span of 5 bases. The CDR3 sequence is 12 residues long. Germline CDR1 reads MDHEN; CDR2 reads SYDVKM. In nucleotides, the CDR3 is TGTGCCAGCAGTATCCCCACAGATACGCAGTATTTT. Its protein product is CASSIPTDTQYF.

On this clone: The sample holds other DNA sequences that translate to the same CDR3. V and J are TRBV7-9 and TRBJ1-1; D unclear. This CDR3 is built from 13 residues. The germline gives CDR1 SEHNR, CDR2 FQNEAQ (reference sequence). Trimming stripped 1 base from V and 1 base from J, with 4 bases between. The CDR3 is CASSLVGNTEAFF. The CDR3 DNA reads as TGTGCCAGCAGCTTAGTTGGGAACACTGAAGCTTTCTTT. The full variable domain, completed using reference TRBV7-9 and TRBJ1-1, is DTGVSQNPRHKITKRGQNVTFRCDPISEHNRLYWYRQTLGQGPEFLTYFQNEAQLEKSRLLSDRFSAERPKGSFSTLEIQRTEQGDSAMYLCASSLVGNTEAFFGQGTRLTVV.

The V gene is TRBV4-2, the J gene TRBJ1-1; perhaps TRBD1 as D (6 bases). The V end was cut by 4 bases, the J end by 3 bases, with 12 bases between. The CDR3 has 14 amino acids. CDR1 LGHNA and CDR2 YNFKEQ come from the germline V gene. Here the CDR3 DNA reads TGTGCCAGCAGCCGAGGGGGAGCTGACACTGAAGCTTTCTTT. This encodes CASSRGGADTEAFF.

This clone appeared a few times. DNA of the CDR3: TGTGCCAGCAGCCAAAGGAGCGGGTTTGGGTACGAGCAGTACTTC. Amino acids: CASSQRSGFGYEQYF. The genes are TRBV14 and TRBJ2-7, with D possibly being TRBD2 (6 bases). CDR1 and CDR2 (germline): SGHDN, FVKESK. The V gene lost 2 bases and the J gene lost 4 bases, with 15 bases spanning the gap. The CDR3 has 15 amino acids.

There are a few counts of this clone. This chain joins TRBV19 and TRBJ2-1; D possibly matches TRBD1 or TRBD2 (5 bases each). The CDR3 is 16 amino acids. CDR1 is LNHDA, CDR2 SQIVND, per germline (reference sequence). V was trimmed by 7 bases and J by 5 bases, leaving 21 bases between them. The CDR3 bases are TGTGCCAGTATCCCCCGTGGGACGGGTGGGAACAATGAGCAGTTCTTC. Amino acids: CASIPRGTGGNNEQFF.

The sample holds a few counts of this clone. The V and J genes are TRBV18 and TRBJ1-1; no clear D gene. V shed 3 bases and J shed 1 base, with 12 bases lying between them. This CDR3 comprises 15 residues. Germline loops: CDR1 KGHSH, CDR2 LQKENI. CDR3 region: CASSPTQDPNTEAFF. The DNA for the CDR3 is TGTGCCAGCTCACCGACCCAGGATCCGAACACTGAAGCTTTCTTT.

The V and J genes are TRBV7-2 and TRBJ2-7; D gene uncertain. CDR3 length: 13 amino acids. V lost 1 base, J lost 6 bases, and 10 bases lay in between. Germline CDR1 and CDR2: SGHTA and FQGNSA. The CDR3 protein is CASSLDPVGEQYV. The CDR3 nucleotides read TGTGCCAGCAGCTTAGATCCTGTCGGCGAGCAGTACGTC.

The chain couples TRBV27 to TRBJ2-2; D is undetermined. Germline lookup yields CDR1 MNHEY and CDR2 SMNVEV (reference sequence). This CDR3 spans 16 amino acids. The ends were cut back, 0 bases at V and 0 bases at J, with 8 bases in the middle. The CDR3 loop reads CASSLSVWSNTGELFF. In nucleotides, the CDR3 is TGTGCCAGCAGTTTATCCGTGTGGTCGAACACCGGGGAGCTGTTTTTT.

This clone was detected a few times. The V gene is TRBV14, the J gene TRBJ2-5; the D call may be TRBD1 or TRBD2 (5 bases each). Germline CDR1 and CDR2: SGHDN and FVKESK. V was trimmed by 1 base and J by 5 bases, leaving 8 bases between them. The CDR3 runs 13 residues. The CDR3 region is CASSQAGSETQYF. The CDR3 DNA follows: TGTGCCAGCAGCCAAGCAGGGAGTGAGACCCAGTACTTC. The full variable domain, its missing parts supplied by reference TRBV14 and TRBJ2-5, is EAGVTQFPSHSVIEKGQTVTLRCDPISGHDNLYWYRRVMGKEIKFLLHFVKESKQDESGMPNNRFLAERTGGTYSTLKVQPAELEDSGVYFCASSQAGSETQYFGPGTRLLVL.